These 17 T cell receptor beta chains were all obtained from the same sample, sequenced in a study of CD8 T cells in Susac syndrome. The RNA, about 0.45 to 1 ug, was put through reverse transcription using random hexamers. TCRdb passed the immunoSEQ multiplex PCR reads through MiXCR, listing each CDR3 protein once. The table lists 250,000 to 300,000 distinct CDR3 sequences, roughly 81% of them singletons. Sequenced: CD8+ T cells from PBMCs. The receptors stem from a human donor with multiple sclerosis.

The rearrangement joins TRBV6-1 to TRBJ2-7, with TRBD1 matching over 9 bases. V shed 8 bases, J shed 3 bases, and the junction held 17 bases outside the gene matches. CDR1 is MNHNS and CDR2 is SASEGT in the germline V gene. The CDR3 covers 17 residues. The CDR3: CASSLTGGGVEDYEQYF. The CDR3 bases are TGTGCCAGCTCATTGACAGGGGGAGGTGTGGAGGACTACGAGCAGTACTTC.

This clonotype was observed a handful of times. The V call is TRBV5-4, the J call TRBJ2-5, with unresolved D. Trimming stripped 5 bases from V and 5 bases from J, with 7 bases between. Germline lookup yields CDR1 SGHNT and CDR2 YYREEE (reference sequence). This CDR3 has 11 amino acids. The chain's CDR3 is CASRKGETQYF. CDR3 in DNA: TGTGCCAGCAGGAAGGGCGAGACCCAGTACTTC.

The chain's CDR3 is CASTKGTEEYEQFF. The CDR3 bases are TGTGCCAGCACAAAAGGGACGGAGGAGTATGAGCAGTTCTTC. V is TRBV28 and J is TRBJ2-1; D may be TRBD1 or TRBD2 (5 bases each). The CDR3 length is 14 residues. The V end was cut by 7 bases, the J end by 8 bases, with 18 bases between. Germline V gene lookup returns CDR1 MDHEN and CDR2 SYDVKM.

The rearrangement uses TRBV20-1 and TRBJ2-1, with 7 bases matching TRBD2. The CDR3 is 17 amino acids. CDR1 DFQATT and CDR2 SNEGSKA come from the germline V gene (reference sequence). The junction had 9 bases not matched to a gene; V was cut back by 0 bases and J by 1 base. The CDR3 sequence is CSARDSSGMSSYNEQFF. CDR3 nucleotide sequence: TGCAGTGCTAGAGATTCCAGCGGGATGTCTTCCTACAATGAGCAGTTCTTC.

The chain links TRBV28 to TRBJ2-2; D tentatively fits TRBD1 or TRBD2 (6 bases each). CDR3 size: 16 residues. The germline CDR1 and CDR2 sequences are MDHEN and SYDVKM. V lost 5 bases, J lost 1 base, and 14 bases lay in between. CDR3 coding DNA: TGTGCCAGCAGTGGGGGGACAAGGGTGAACACCGGGGAGCTGTTTTTT. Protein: CASSGGTRVNTGELFF.

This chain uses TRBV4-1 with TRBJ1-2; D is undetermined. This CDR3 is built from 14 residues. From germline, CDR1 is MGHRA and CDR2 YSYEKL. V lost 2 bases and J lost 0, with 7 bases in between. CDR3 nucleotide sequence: TGCGCCAGCAGCCAACCCCCGACTAACTATGGCTACACCTTC. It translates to CASSQPPTNYGYTF.

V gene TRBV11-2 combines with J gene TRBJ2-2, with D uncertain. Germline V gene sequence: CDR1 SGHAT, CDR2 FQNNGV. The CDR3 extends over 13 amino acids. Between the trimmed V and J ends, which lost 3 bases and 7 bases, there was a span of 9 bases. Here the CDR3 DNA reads TGTGCCAGCAGCTTTTCGCCCGACGGGGAGCTGTTTTTT. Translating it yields CASSFSPDGELFF.

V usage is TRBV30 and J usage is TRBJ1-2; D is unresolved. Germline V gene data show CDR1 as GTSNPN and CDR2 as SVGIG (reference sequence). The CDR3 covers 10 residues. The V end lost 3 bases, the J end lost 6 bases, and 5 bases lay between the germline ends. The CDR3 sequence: CAWSRDGYTF. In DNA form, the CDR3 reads TGTGCCTGGAGCCGCGATGGCTACACCTTC.

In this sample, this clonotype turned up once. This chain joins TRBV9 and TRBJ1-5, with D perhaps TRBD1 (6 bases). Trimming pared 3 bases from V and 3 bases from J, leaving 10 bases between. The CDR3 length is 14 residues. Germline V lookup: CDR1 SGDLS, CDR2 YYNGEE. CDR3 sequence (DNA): TGTGCCAGCAGCGGGGGGGGGCTCAATCAGCCCCAGCATTTT. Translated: CASSGGGLNQPQHF.

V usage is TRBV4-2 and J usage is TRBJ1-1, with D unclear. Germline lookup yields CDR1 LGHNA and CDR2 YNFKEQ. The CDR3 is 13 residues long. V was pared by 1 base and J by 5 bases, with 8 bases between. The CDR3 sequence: CASSQVGTTEAFF. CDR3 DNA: TGTGCCAGCAGCCAAGTAGGAACGACTGAAGCTTTCTTT.

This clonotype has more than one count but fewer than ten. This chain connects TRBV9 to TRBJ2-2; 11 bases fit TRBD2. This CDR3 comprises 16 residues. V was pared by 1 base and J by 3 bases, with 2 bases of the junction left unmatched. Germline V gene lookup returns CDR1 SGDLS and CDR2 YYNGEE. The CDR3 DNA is TGTGCCAGCAGCGTATCACTAGCGGGAGACACCGGGGAGCTGTTTTTT. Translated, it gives CASSVSLAGDTGELFF.

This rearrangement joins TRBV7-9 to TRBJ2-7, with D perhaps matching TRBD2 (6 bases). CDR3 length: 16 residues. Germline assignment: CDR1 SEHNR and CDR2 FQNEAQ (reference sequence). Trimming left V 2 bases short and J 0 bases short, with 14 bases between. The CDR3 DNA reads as TGTGCCAGCAGCTTATACACCGGGACTGGCTCCTACGAGCAGTACTTC. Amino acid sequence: CASSLYTGTGSYEQYF.

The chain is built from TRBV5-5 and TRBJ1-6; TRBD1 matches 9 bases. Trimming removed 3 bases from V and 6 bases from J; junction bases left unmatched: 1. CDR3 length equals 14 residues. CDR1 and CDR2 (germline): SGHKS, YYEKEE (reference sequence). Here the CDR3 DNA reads TGTGCCAGCAGCTGGGACAGGGCTAATTCACCCCTCCACTTT. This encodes CASSWDRANSPLHF.

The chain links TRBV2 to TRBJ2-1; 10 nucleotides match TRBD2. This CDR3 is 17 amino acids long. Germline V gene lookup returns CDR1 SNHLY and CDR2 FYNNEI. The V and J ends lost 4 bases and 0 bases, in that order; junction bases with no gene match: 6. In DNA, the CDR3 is TGTGCCAGCAGTGGGGGACTAGCGCTAAGCTCCTACAATGAGCAGTTCTTC. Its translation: CASSGGLALSSYNEQFF.

The CDR3 DNA reads TGTGCCAGCAGCCCCACCCGGCAGGGGCAACAGCCCCAGCATTTT. Translated, it gives CASSPTRQGQQPQHF. The chain is built from TRBV7-6 and TRBJ1-5; TRBD1 is a possible D gene (6 bases). Germline CDR1 SGHVS, CDR2 FNYEAQ. With 5 bases removed from V and 7 bases from J, the gap between germline ends came to 18 bases. This CDR3 region has 15 residues.

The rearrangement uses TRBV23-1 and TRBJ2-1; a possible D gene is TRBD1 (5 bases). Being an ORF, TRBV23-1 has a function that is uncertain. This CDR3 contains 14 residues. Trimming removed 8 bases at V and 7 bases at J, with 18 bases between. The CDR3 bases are TGCGCCAGCCCTCACAGCCGCAGGGATAATGAGCAGTTCTTC. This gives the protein CASPHSRRDNEQFF.

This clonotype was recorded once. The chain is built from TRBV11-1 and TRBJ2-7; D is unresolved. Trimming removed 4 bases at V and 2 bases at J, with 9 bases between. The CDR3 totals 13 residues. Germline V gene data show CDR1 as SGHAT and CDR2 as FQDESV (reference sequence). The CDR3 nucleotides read TGTGCCAGCAGCTATGGCTATACCTACGAGCAGTACTTC. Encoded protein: CASSYGYTYEQYF.